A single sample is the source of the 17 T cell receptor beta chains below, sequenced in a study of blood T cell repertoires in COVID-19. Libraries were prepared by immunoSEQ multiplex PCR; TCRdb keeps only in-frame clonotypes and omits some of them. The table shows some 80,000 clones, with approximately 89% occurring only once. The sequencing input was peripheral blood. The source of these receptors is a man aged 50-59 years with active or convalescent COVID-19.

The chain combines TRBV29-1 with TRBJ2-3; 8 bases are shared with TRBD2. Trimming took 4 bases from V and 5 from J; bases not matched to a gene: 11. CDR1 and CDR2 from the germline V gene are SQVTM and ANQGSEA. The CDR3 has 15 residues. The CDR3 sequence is CSVVASSGVGDTQYF. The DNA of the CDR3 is TGCAGCGTTGTGGCCAGTAGCGGGGTGGGAGATACGCAGTATTTT.

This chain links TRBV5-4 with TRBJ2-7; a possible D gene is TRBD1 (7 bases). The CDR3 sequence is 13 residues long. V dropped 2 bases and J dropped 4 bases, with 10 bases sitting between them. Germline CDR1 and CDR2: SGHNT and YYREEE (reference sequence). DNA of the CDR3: TGTGCCAGCAGCTTATCAGGGGGGTACGAGCAGTACGTC. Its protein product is CASSLSGGYEQYV.

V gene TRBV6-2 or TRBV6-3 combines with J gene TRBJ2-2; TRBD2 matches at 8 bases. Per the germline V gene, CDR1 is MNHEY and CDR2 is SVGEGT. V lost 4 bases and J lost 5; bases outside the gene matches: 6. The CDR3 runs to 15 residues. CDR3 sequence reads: CASSSAGEITGELFF. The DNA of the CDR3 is TGTGCCAGCAGTTCAGCGGGGGAAATTACCGGGGAGCTGTTTTTT.

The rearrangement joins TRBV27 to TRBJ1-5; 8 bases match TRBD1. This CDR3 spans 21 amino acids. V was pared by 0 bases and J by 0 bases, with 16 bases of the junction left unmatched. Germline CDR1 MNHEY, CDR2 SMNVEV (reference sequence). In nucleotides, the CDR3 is TGTGCCAGCAGTTTATCGGGTCTCGGACAGGGCGTACCCTTTAGCAATCAGCCCCAGCATTTT. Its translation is CASSLSGLGQGVPFSNQPQHF.

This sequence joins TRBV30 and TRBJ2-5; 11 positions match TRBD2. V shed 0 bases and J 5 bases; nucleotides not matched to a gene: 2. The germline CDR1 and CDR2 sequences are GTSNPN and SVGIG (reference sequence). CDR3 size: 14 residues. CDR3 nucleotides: TGTGCCTGGAGTGTACTAGCGGGGGTCGAGACCCAGTACTTC. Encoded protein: CAWSVLAGVETQYF.

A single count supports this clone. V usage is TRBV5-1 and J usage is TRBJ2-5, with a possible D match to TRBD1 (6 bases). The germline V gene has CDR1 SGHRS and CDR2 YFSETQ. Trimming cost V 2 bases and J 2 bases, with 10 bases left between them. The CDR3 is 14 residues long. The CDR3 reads CASSFSGQQETQYF. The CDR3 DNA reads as TGCGCCAGCAGCTTCTCCGGACAGCAAGAGACCCAGTACTTC. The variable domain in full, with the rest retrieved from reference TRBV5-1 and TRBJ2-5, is KAGVTQTPRYLIKTRGQQVTLSCSPISGHRSVSWYQQTPGQGLQFLFEYFSETQRNKGNFPGRFSGRQFSNSRSEMNVSTLELGDSALYLCASSFSGQQETQYFGPGTRLLVL.

CDR3 nucleotide sequence: TGTGCCAGCAGCTTAATGCAGCAAGAGACCCAGTACTTC. It yields the protein CASSLMQQETQYF. V is TRBV7-9 and J is TRBJ2-5; D is unclear. V was shortened by 2 bases and J by 2 bases, with 6 bases between the two germline ends. The germline V gene encodes CDR1 SEHNR and CDR2 FQNEAQ (reference sequence). CDR3 length: 13 residues.

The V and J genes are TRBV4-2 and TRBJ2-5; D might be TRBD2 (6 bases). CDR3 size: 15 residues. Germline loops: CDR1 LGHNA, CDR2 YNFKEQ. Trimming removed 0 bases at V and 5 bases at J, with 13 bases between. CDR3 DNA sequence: TGTGCCAGCAGCCAAGAACGTTCCGCGGGGGAGACCCAGTACTTC. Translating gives CASSQERSAGETQYF.

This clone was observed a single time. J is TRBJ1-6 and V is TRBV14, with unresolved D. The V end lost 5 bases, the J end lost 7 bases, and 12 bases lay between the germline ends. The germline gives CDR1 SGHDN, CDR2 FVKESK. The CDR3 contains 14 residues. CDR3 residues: CASSFRGNNSPLHF. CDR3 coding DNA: TGTGCCAGCAGCTTTCGGGGTAACAATTCACCCCTCCACTTT.

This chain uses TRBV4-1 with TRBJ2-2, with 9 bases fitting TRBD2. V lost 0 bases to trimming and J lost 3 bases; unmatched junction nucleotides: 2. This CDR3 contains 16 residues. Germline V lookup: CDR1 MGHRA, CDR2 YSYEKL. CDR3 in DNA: TGCGCCAGCAGCCAAGAGGCGGGGGGGCACACCGGGGAGCTGTTTTTT. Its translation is CASSQEAGGHTGELFF.

The CDR3 sequence: CASKGTVNQPQHF. The CDR3, as DNA: TGTGCCAGCAAAGGGACAGTCAATCAGCCCCAGCATTTT. The chain is built from TRBV28 and TRBJ1-5; TRBD1 aligns across 7 bases. CDR1 MDHEN and CDR2 SYDVKM come from the germline V gene. Trimming removed 7 bases from V and 3 bases from J; junction bases left unmatched: 3. The CDR3 runs 13 residues.

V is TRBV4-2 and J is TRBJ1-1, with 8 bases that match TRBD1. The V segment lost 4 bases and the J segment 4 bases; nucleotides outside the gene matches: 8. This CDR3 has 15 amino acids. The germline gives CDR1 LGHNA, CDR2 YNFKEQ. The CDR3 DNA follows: TGTGCCAGCAGCCGAGGACAGGGCTTATCCACTGAAGCTTTCTTT. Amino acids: CASSRGQGLSTEAFF.

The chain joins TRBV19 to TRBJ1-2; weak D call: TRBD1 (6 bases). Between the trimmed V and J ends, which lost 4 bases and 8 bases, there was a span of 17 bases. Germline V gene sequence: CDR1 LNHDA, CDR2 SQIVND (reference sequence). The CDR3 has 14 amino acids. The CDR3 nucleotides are TGTGCCAGTAGTAACGGGAGGCAGGGGATAGGCTACACCTTC. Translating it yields CASSNGRQGIGYTF.

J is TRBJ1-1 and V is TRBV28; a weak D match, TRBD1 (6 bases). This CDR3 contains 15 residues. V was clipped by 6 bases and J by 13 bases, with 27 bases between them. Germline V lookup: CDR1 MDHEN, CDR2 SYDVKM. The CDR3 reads CASSDTLQKTKGDFF. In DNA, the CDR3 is TGTGCCAGCAGCGACACTTTACAAAAAACAAAGGGGGATTTCTTT.

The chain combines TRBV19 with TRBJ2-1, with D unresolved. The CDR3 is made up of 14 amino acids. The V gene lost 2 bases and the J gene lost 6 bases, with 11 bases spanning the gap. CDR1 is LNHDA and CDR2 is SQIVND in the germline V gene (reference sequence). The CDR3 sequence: CASSIRRPSNEQFF. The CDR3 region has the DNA TGTGCCAGTAGTATAAGGCGGCCCTCCAATGAGCAGTTCTTC.

The CDR3 region is CASSLSGLEKLFF. The CDR3 DNA reads as TGCGCCAGCAGCTTGTCAGGGCTTGAAAAACTGTTTTTT. The chain employs TRBV5-1 and TRBJ1-4; possible D gene TRBD1, 5 bases. CDR3 length: 13 amino acids. Germline loops: CDR1 SGHRS, CDR2 YFSETQ. The V gene lost 1 base and the J gene lost 7 bases, with 8 bases spanning the gap.

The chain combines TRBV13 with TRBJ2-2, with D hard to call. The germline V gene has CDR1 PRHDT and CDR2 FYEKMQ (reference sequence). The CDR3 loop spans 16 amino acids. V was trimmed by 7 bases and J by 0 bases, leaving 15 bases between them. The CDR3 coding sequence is TGTGCCAGCACCCAAATGACAAGGTCGAACACCGGGGAGCTGTTTTTT. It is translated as CASTQMTRSNTGELFF.